The clone carrying this TCR beta chain came up a few times. Its antigen is undetermined. MiXCR, applied by TCRdb to the 5' RACE reads, yields one record per CDR3 protein. The table lists roughly 490,000 distinct CDR3 sequences, approximately 14% of them singletons. This sample is part of a study of identical twins. Study-wide points: Compared with unrelated sharing, twin-shared out-of-frame alpha sequences had more low-probability sequences. Weaker excess sharing between twins was seen in beta out-of-frame sequences.

The CDR3 spans 14 residues. Germline V gene sequence: CDR1 SGHVS, CDR2 FQNEAQ. The ends lost 5 bases at V and 4 bases at J; junction bases unmatched: 4. This sample was also put to use in a study of yellow fever vaccine responses in identical twins.

The receptor was isolated from a woman younger than 35 in good health. This chain links TRBV7-8 with TRBJ2-4, with TRBD1 matching over 8 bases. The sequenced sample was CD4+ T cells sorted from blood. CDR3 nucleotide sequence: TGTGCCAGCAGCCGGGACAGGAGAAAAAACATTCAGTACTTC. The encoded protein is CASSRDRRKNIQYF.